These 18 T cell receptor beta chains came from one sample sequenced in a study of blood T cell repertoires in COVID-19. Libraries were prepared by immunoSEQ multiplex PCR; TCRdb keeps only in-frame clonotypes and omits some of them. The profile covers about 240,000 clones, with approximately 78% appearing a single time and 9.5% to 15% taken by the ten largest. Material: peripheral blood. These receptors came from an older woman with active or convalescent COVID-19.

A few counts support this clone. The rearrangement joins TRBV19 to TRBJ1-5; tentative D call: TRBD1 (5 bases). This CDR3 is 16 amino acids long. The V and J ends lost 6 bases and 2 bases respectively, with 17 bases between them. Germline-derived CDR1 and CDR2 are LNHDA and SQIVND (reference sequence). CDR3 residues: CASSPRESRGNQPQHF. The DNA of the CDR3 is TGTGCCAGTAGCCCCAGGGAATCTCGTGGCAATCAGCCCCAGCATTTT.

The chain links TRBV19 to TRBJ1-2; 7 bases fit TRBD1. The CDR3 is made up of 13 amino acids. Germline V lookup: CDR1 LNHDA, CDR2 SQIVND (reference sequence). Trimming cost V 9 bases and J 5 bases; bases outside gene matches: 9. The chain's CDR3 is CASKGDRLYGYTF. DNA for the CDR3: TGTGCCAGCAAGGGGGACAGACTATATGGCTACACCTTC.

CDR3 sequence: CASSIEQGREKLFF. The CDR3 nucleotides read TGTGCCAGTAGTATAGAACAGGGTAGAGAAAAACTGTTTTTT. This chain uses TRBV19 with TRBJ1-4, with D perhaps TRBD1 (6 bases). Germline V gene lookup returns CDR1 LNHDA and CDR2 SQIVND (reference sequence). CDR3 length equals 14 residues. Trimming cost V 0 bases and J 8 bases, with 10 bases left between them.

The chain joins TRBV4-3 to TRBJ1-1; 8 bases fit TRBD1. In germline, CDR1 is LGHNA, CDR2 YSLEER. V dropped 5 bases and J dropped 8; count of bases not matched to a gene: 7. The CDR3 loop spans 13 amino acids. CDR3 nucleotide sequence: TGCGCCAGCAGCGTGCAGGGGGCCCGGGAAGCTTTCTTT. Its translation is CASSVQGAREAFF.

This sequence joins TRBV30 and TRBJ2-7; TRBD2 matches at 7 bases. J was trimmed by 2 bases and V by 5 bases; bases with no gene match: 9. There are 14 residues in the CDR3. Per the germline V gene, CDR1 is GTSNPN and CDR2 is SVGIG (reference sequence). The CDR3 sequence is CAWGPKGRAYEQYF. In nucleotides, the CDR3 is TGTGCCTGGGGTCCAAAGGGGAGGGCCTACGAGCAGTACTTC.

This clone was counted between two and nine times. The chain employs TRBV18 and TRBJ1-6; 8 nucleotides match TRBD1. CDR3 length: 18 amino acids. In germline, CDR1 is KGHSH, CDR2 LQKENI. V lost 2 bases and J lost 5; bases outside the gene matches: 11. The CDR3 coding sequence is TGTGCCAGCTCACCAGTACCCCCCGGGACAGGAAATAATTCACCCCTCCACTTT. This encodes CASSPVPPGTGNNSPLHF.

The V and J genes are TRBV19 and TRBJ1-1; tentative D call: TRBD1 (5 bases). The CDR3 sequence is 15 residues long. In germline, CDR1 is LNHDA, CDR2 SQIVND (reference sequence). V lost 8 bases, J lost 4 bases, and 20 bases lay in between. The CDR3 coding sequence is TGTGCCAGTTGGAGGGCAGGGCCGGGGGGCACTGAAGCTTTCTTT. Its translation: CASWRAGPGGTEAFF.

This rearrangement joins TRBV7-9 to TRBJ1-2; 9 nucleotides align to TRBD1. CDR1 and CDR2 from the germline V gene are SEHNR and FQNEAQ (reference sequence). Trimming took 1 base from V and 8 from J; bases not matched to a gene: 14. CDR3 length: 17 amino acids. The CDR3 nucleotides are TGTGCCAGCAGCTTAGGCGATTTGGGACAGGGCTCGCGCGGCTACACCTTC. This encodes CASSLGDLGQGSRGYTF.

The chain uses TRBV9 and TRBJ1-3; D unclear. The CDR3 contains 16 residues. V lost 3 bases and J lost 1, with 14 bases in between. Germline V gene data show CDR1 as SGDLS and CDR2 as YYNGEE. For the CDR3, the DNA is TGTGCCAGCAGCGGGACTCCTAGTCAGTCTGGAAACACCATATATTTT. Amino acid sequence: CASSGTPSQSGNTIYF.

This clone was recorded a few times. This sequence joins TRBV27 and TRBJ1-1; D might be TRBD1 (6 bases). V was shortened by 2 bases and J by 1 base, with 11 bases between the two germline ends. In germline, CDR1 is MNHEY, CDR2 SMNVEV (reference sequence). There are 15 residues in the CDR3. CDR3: CASSLRGGSNTEAFF. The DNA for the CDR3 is TGTGCCAGCAGTTTACGAGGGGGTTCGAACACTGAAGCTTTCTTT.

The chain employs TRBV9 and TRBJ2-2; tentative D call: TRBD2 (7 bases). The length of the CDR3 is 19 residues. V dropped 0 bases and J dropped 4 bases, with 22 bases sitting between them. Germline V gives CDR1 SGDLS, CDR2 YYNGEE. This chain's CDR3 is CASSVVDLSGRGGTGELFF. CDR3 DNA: TGTGCCAGCAGCGTAGTCGACCTTAGCGGAAGGGGGGGCACCGGGGAGCTGTTTTTT.

This chain's CDR3 is CASSQAAGAYGYTF. The CDR3 nucleotides are TGCGCCAGCAGCCAAGCAGCGGGAGCCTATGGCTACACCTTC. J is TRBJ1-2 and V is TRBV4-3; D remains ambiguous. CDR1 is LGHNA, CDR2 YSLEER, per germline. V was cut by 1 base and J by 4 bases, with 10 bases left in between. This CDR3 is built from 14 residues.

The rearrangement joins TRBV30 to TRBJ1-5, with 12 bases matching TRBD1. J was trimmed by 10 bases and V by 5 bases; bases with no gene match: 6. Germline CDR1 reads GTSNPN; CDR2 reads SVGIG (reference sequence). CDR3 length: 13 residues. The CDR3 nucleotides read TGTGCCTGGGGGACAGGGGGCTTTACTCCCCAGCATTTT. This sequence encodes CAWGTGGFTPQHF.

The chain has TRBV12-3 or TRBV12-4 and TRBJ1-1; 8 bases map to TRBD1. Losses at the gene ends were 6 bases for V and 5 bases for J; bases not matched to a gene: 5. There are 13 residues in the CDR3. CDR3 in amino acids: CASSPDRATEAFF. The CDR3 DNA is TGTGCCAGCAGCCCGGACAGGGCTACTGAAGCTTTCTTT.

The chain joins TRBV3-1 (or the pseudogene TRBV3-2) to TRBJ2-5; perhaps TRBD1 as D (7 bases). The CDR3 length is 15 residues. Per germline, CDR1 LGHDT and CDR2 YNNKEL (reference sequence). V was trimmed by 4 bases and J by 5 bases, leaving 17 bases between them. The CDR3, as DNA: TGTGCCAGCAGCCCCAGGGGGGTTTCTGTTGAGACCCAGTACTTC. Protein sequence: CASSPRGVSVETQYF.

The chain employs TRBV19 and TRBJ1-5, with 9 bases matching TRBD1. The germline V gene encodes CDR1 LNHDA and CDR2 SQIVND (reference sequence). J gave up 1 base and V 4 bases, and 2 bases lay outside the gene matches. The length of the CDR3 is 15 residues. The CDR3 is CASSTGTGSNQPQHF. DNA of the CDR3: TGTGCCAGTAGTACGGGGACAGGGAGCAATCAGCCCCAGCATTTT.

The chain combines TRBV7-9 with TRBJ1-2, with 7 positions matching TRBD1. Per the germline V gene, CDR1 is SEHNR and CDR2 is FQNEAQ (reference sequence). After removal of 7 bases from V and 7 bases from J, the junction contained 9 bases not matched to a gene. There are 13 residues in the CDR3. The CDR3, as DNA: TGTGCCAGCACCCCAACAGGGGATGGTGGCTACACCTTC. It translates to CASTPTGDGGYTF.

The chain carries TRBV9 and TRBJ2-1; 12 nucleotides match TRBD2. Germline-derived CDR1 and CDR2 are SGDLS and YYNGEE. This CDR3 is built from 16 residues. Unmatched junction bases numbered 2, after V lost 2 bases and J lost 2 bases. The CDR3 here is CASSVRLAGAYNEQFF. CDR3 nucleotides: TGTGCCAGCAGCGTCCGACTAGCGGGGGCCTACAATGAGCAGTTCTTC.